The sequence of this TCR beta chain was determined in a study of spatial heterogeneity in lung cancer. Background on the study: Averaged across combinations, each unique TCR and UMI pairing appeared more than ten times in raw reads, which were uncorrected.

The germline V gene has CDR1 DFQATT and CDR2 SNEGSKA (reference sequence). After removal of 4 bases from V and 2 bases from J, the junction contained 8 bases not matched to a gene. CDR3 length: 15 residues. Every molecule of TCR cDNA had its own unique molecular identifier. Each CDR3 protein is one row after TCRdb ran MiXCR on the 5' RACE reads. The table has about 44,000 distinct CDR3 sequences, roughly 13% seen once. This clonotype has only one observation. Its target is unknown. Described time point: sample taken at primary tumor resection. The study sequenced unsorted whole RNA from tumor, nontumor lung or frozen PBMC. Study-wide results and caveats: Follow-up blood showed ubiquitous expanded tumor TCRs less than blood at resection did.

The clonotype was recovered from a male donor with early-stage non-small cell lung cancer. The sequences come from PBMCs, collected at surgery. The gene calls are TRBV20-1 and TRBJ2-7; 10 bases align to TRBD2. CDR3 amino acids: CSATGTSVFTYEQYF. The CDR3 DNA reads TGCAGTGCTACCGGGACTAGCGTATTTACCTACGAGCAGTACTTC.